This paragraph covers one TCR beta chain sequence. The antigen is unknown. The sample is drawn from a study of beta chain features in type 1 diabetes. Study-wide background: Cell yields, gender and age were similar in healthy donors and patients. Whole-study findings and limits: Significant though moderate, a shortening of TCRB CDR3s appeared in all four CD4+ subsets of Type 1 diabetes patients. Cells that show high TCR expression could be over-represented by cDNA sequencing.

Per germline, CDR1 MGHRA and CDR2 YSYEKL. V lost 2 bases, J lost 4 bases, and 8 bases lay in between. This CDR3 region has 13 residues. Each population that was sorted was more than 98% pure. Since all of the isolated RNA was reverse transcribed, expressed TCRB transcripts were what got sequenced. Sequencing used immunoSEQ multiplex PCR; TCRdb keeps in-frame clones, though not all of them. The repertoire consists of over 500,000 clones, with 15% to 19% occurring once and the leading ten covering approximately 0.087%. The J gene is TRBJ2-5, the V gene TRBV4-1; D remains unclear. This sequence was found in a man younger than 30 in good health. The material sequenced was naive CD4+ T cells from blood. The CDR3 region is CASSQNRRETQYF. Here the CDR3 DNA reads TGCGCCAGCAGCCAAAACCGGCGAGAGACCCAGTACTTC.